This TCR beta chain comes out of a study of beta chain features in type 1 diabetes. The ends were cut back, 1 base at V and 4 bases at J, with 11 bases in the middle. The CDR3 has 14 amino acids. Looked up from germline, CDR1 is SGHRS and CDR2 is YFSETQ. This clone was recorded a few times. What was sequenced were expressed TCRB transcripts, since all of the isolated RNA had been reverse transcribed. Measured with immunoSEQ multiplex PCR; TCRdb has only the in-frame clones, and not every one. The table includes 900,000 or so clones, 17% detected once. Sequenced input: naive CD4+ T cells from blood. The chain couples TRBV5-1 to TRBJ1-2; D unresolved. The clonotype originates from a woman aged 18-30 years in good health. CDR3 sequence (DNA): TGCGCCAGCAGCTTGATCGGGATCTCCTATGGCTACACCTTC. Its translation is CASSLIGISYGYTF.